This T cell receptor (beta chain) emerged from a study of neoadjuvant anti-PD-1 for oral cavity cancer. Blood libraries mostly used roughly 520 ng genomic DNA, six replicates each. Sequenced by immunoSEQ multiplex PCR; TCRdb stores in-frame clones only, minus some. This sample yields some 8,700 clones, of which over 70% are seen a single time; approximately 4% belongs to the top ten. V lost 4 bases and J lost 4, with 14 bases in between. Germline CDR1 reads LGHNA; CDR2 reads YNFKEQ. The CDR3 length is 14 residues. Study-wide results and limits: Post-nivolumab, blood T cell clonality was significantly elevated in non-responders.

Noted time point: after neoadjuvant nivolumab, at surgical resection. Remarks on this clone: The antigen is undetermined.

The specimen comprised PBMCs, sampled after nivolumab (anti-PD-1) treatment. This receptor was taken from a person aged 40 to 85 with oral cavity squamous cell carcinoma. The V call is TRBV4-2, the J call TRBJ2-7, with a possible D match to TRBD1 (6 bases). The CDR3 DNA sequence: TGTGCCAGCAGCCTCCAGGGGACGGGGTACGAGCAGTACTTC. Translated, it gives CASSLQGTGYEQYF.